This TCR beta chain was sequenced in a study of blood T cell repertoires in COVID-19. TCRdb's copy holds only in-frame clones and misses some; the assay was immunoSEQ multiplex PCR. The data show 150,000 to 200,000 clones, about 91% seen once. The CDR3 has 14 residues. Trimming shortened V by 5 bases and J by 7 bases, and 17 bases separated the two germline ends. Germline values: CDR1 SEHNR, CDR2 FQNEAQ (reference sequence). The TCR was taken from a woman aged 18-30 years who had recovered from COVID-19. The chain carries TRBV7-9 and TRBJ2-5, with a tentative D call TRBD1 (5 bases). Sample: PBMCs or T cells enriched from blood (not recorded which). For the CDR3, the DNA is TGTGCCAGCAGCACCCATCTACATAGGGGGACCCAGTACTTC. Amino acids: CASSTHLHRGTQYF.